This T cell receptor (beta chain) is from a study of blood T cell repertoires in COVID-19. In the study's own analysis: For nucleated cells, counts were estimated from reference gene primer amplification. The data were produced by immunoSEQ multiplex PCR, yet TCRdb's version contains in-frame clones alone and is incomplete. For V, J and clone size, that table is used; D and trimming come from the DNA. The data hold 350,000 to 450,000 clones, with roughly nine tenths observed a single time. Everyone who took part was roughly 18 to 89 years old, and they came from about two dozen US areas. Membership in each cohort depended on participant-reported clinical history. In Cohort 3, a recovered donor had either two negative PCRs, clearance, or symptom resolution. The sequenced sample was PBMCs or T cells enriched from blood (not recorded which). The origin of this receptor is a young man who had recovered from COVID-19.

The CDR3 region is CASSLLGTSEPYEQYF. The CDR3 coding sequence is TGCGCCAGCAGCTTACTCGGGACTAGCGAACCCTACGAGCAGTACTTC. The V call is TRBV5-1, the J call TRBJ2-7, with 10 bases identical to TRBD2. The J segment lost 2 bases and the V segment lost 2 bases, leaving 7 bases of the junction unmatched. The CDR3 loop spans 16 amino acids. Germline-derived CDR1 and CDR2 are SGHRS and YFSETQ.